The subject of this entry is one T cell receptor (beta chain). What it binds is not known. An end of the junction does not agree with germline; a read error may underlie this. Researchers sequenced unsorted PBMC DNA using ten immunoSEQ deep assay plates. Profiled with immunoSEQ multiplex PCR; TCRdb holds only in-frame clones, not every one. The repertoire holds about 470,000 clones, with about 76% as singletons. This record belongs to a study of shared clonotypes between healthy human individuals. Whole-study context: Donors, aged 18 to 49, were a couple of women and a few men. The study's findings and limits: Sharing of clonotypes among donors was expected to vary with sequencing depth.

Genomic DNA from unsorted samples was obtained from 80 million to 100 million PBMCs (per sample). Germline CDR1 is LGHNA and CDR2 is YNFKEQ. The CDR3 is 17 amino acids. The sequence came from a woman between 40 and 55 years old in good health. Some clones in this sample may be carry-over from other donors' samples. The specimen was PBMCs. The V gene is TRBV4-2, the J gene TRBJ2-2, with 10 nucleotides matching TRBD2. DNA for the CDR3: TGTGCCAGCCGCCAGCTAGCGGGAGACCTGAACACCGGGGAGCTGTTTTTT. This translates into CASRQLAGDLNTGELFF.